The rows below give T cell receptor beta chains drawn from one sample of a study of metastatic and nonmetastatic thyroid tumors. MiXCR was used by TCRdb to re-call the PCR reads. The table has about 89,000 clones, around 12% seen once; the top ten hold 7% to 9%. Sequences were obtained from tumor tissue. These TCRs come from a female donor with papillary thyroid cancer or a benign thyroid nodule (not recorded which). Some clones in this sample may be carry-over from other donors' samples. The conserved cysteine and the conserved F or W are not part of the CDR3 here.

v_gene	j_gene	CDR3aa
TRBV7-2	TRBJ1-6	ASSGVRGPSPLH
TRBV7-2	TRBJ2-7	ASSFTRDFLSEQY
TRBV18	TRBJ2-3	ASSPLARGLASKDTQY
TRBV7-9	TRBJ2-3	ASSLAGTVADTQY
TRBV6-6	TRBJ2-5	ASSYSSVNPETQY
TRBV27	TRBJ2-6	ASSFIGGAGANVLT
TRBV7-9	TRBJ1-4	ASSGAGHANEKLF
TRBV5-1	TRBJ2-2	ASSEPGRNTGELF
TRBV10-3	TRBJ2-5	AISASGTNQETQY
TRBV19	TRBJ2-7	ASSIGDVRDEQY
TRBV29-1	TRBJ2-7	SVDSFSVDEQY
TRBV20-1	TRBJ1-2	SAGTGKLLNYGYT
TRBV20-1	TRBJ1-2	SARVGIYGYT
TRBV12-5	TRBJ2-1	ASGPSTNYNEQF
TRBV5-1	TRBJ2-1	ASGDPSEQF
TRBV12-3/TRBV12-4	TRBJ2-1	ASSSWTSGKGGHEQF
TRBV6-1	TRBJ2-2	ASSELAGDTGELF